The clone carrying this TCR beta chain was seen more than once but under ten times. Its antigen is still unknown. Trimming stripped 3 bases from V and 6 bases from J, with 14 bases between. This CDR3 comprises 14 residues. Germline V gives CDR1 MGHRA, CDR2 YSYEKL. PCR primers comprised 60 Vbeta and 13 Jbeta primers. Libraries were prepared by immunoSEQ multiplex PCR; TCRdb keeps only in-frame clonotypes and omits some of them. The sample contains approximately 100,000 clones, over 70% of which appear only once. This record comes from a study of cytomegalovirus exposure and HLA in healthy donors. Across the whole study: Most donors, 81% of several hundred genotyped, fell in the Caucasian-associated ancestry cluster.

Study-wide results and caveats: Later on, analysis showed that most CMV-associated TCR beta chains appeared to be HLA-restricted. A classifier reportedly called cytomegalovirus status with high sensitivity and specificity. Other equally common chains were less clonally expanded than HLA-associated TCR beta chains, a later analysis showed.

The chain employs TRBV4-1 and TRBJ1-1; possibly TRBD1 for D (5 bases). This receptor was identified in a woman aged 40 to 50 in good health and CMV-seronegative. Sequenced input: PBMCs. CDR3 nucleotide sequence: TGCGCCAGCAGCCAGGACGCAGGGTTTGCTGAAGCTTTCTTT. This codes for CASSQDAGFAEAFF.